Below are 20 T cell receptor beta chains sequenced from a single sample in a study of shared clonotypes between healthy human individuals. Sequencing used immunoSEQ multiplex PCR; TCRdb keeps in-frame clones, though not all of them. Among hundreds of thousands of clones listed, around 77% were seen once. Sequenced sample: PBMCs. The receptors originated from a woman between 40 and 50 years old in good health. Some clones in this sample may be carry-over from other donors' samples.

The V and J genes are TRBV28 and TRBJ2-1; 7 nucleotides match TRBD2. There are 16 residues in the CDR3. Unmatched junction bases numbered 3, after V lost 1 base and J lost 0 bases. The germline V gene encodes CDR1 MDHEN and CDR2 SYDVKM. The CDR3 loop reads CASSLSGTTSYNEQFF. The CDR3 DNA sequence: TGTGCCAGCAGTTTATCCGGGACTACCTCCTACAATGAGCAGTTCTTC.

About this clone itself: The sample has other DNA sequences that encode this CDR3 too. This sequence joins TRBV6-5 and TRBJ1-5; the match to TRBD1 covers 12 bases. The germline gives CDR1 MNHEY, CDR2 SVGAGI. CDR3 length: 16 residues. The V gene end was trimmed by 3 bases and the J gene end by 4 bases; junction bases not matched to a gene: 4. The CDR3 spells CASSYPGQGANQPQHF. DNA for the CDR3: TGTGCCAGCAGTTATCCGGGACAGGGGGCAAATCAGCCCCAGCATTTT.

The chain carries TRBV18 and TRBJ2-7, with D tentatively TRBD1 (6 bases). The CDR3 spans 14 residues. V gave up 0 bases and J gave up 4 bases, with 10 bases separating them. Germline values: CDR1 KGHSH, CDR2 LQKENI. The CDR3 DNA reads TGTGCCAGCTCACCACCTTCAGGGGTTTACGAGCAGTACTTC. Amino acid sequence: CASSPPSGVYEQYF. The variable domain in full, with the rest retrieved from reference TRBV18 and TRBJ2-7, is NAGVMQNPRHLVRRRGQEARLRCSPMKGHSHVYWYRQLPEEGLKFMVYLQKENIIDESGMPKERFSAEFPKEGPSILRIQQVVRGDSAAYFCASSPPSGVYEQYFGPGTRLTVT.

The rearrangement links TRBV7-8 to TRBJ1-1; 8 bases agree with TRBD1. The V gene end was trimmed by 5 bases and the J gene end by 1 base; junction bases not matched to a gene: 6. In germline, CDR1 is SGHVS, CDR2 FQNEAQ. The CDR3 is 15 residues long. CDR3 DNA: TGTGCCAGCAGCCTTCAGGGACAGGCGAACACTGAAGCTTTCTTT. This encodes CASSLQGQANTEAFF. The variable domain in full, completed from reference TRBV7-8 and TRBJ1-1, reads GAGVSQSPRYKVAKRGQDVALRCDPISGHVSLFWYQQALGQGPEFLTYFQNEAQLDKSGLPSDRFFAERPEGSVSTLKIQRTQQEDSAVYLCASSLQGQANTEAFFGQGTRLTVV.

The rearrangement uses TRBV6-6 and TRBJ1-1; no firm D call. Trimming took 6 bases from V and 4 from J, leaving 15 bases between them. The germline CDR1 and CDR2 sequences are MNHNY and SVGAGI (reference sequence). The CDR3 loop spans 14 amino acids. CDR3 nucleotide sequence: TGTGCCAGCAGCCGCGACACCCGGGTCACTGAAGCTTTCTTT. It yields the protein CASSRDTRVTEAFF.

The rearrangement joins TRBV7-2 to TRBJ1-1; D remains ambiguous. Trimming cost V 5 bases and J 8 bases, with 9 bases left between them. The CDR3 sequence is 11 residues long. Germline V gene sequence: CDR1 SGHTA, CDR2 FQGNSA. The CDR3 loop reads CASSPPWEAFF. The CDR3 bases are TGTGCCAGCAGCCCCCCGTGGGAAGCTTTCTTT.

This clone was detected only a few times. This chain joins TRBV4-3 and TRBJ1-5, with TRBD1 as a possible D gene (5 bases). Germline-derived CDR1 and CDR2 are LGHNA and YSLEER. V was cut by 0 bases and J by 3 bases, with 12 bases left in between. The CDR3 is 16 residues long. The CDR3 spells CASSQEPGRNNQPQHF. The CDR3 DNA follows: TGCGCCAGCAGCCAAGAACCGGGACGGAACAATCAGCCCCAGCATTTT.

The rearrangement links TRBV7-2 to TRBJ2-2, with no clear D. This CDR3 is built from 15 residues. V was pared by 1 base and J by 3 bases, with 9 bases between. Germline CDR1 and CDR2: SGHTA and FQGNSA. As DNA, the CDR3 is TGTGCCAGCAGCTTAGGTTACGGAGACACCGGGGAGCTGTTTTTT. This translates into CASSLGYGDTGELFF.

A few counts support this clone. The rearrangement uses TRBV28 and TRBJ1-2; D gene unclear. CDR1 is MDHEN, CDR2 SYDVKM, per germline. The V and J ends lost 1 base and 8 bases respectively, with 11 bases between them. The length of the CDR3 is 13 residues. The CDR3 region is CASSLSNSGGYTF. CDR3 sequence (DNA): TGTGCCAGCAGTTTATCGAATTCAGGCGGCTACACCTTC.

This chain links TRBV7-8 with TRBJ2-3; 10 positions match TRBD1. V lost 5 bases and J lost 4; bases outside the gene matches: 6. From germline, CDR1 is SGHVS and CDR2 FQNEAQ. The CDR3 runs to 15 residues. CDR3 sequence reads: CASSPRTGGSDTQYF. In nucleotides, the CDR3 is TGTGCCAGCAGCCCAAGGACAGGGGGGTCAGATACGCAGTATTTT.

This chain uses TRBV2 with TRBJ2-1; 9 positions agree with TRBD2. The V and J ends lost 3 bases and 8 bases, in that order; junction bases with no gene match: 8. This CDR3 spans 15 amino acids. Germline V gene sequence: CDR1 SNHLY, CDR2 FYNNEI. CDR3 nucleotide sequence: TGTGCCAGCAGTGATGCTAGCGGGAAGGCCGATGAGCAGTTCTTC. This gives the protein CASSDASGKADEQFF.

A word on this clone: The sample carries other DNA sequences with the same CDR3. The chain combines TRBV29-1 with TRBJ2-7; 8 bases agree with TRBD1. V gave up 4 bases and J gave up 0 bases; unmatched junction bases: 2. Germline V gene sequence: CDR1 SQVTM, CDR2 ANQGSEA. This CDR3 comprises 13 residues. This chain's CDR3 is CSVVTGGSYEQYF. CDR3 nucleotide sequence: TGCAGCGTTGTAACAGGGGGCTCCTACGAGCAGTACTTC.

The chain recombines TRBV11-2 with TRBJ2-7, with D unresolved. This CDR3 is built from 13 residues. Germline-derived CDR1 and CDR2 are SGHAT and FQNNGV. The V gene lost 4 bases and the J gene lost 4 bases, with 11 bases spanning the gap. The CDR3 sequence is CASSSRTIYEQYF. CDR3 nucleotides: TGTGCCAGCAGCTCCCGGACCATATACGAGCAGTACTTC.

The rearrangement joins TRBV6-5 to TRBJ2-7; 7 nucleotides line up with TRBD1. Germline CDR1 and CDR2: MNHEY and SVGAGI. The CDR3 length is 16 residues. The J segment lost 5 bases and the V segment lost 4 bases, leaving 14 bases of the junction unmatched. CDR3 in DNA: TGTGCCAGCAGTTCGGACGGGCAGGGGGTAATCAACGAGCAGTACTTC. Amino acids: CASSSDGQGVINEQYF.

A remark on this clone: Other DNA sequences in this sample translate to the same CDR3. This chain uses TRBV4-3 with TRBJ2-2, with D unresolved. Germline V lookup: CDR1 LGHNA, CDR2 YSLEER. CDR3 length equals 14 residues. With 0 bases removed from V and 2 bases from J, the gap between germline ends came to 4 bases. For the CDR3, the DNA is TGCGCCAGCAGCCAAGAGGGAAACACCGGGGAGCTGTTTTTT. It translates to CASSQEGNTGELFF.

This chain joins TRBV7-9 and TRBJ2-7; D gene unclear. V lost 1 base and J 3 bases, leaving 10 bases between the germline ends. This CDR3 has 14 residues. Germline CDR1 is SEHNR and CDR2 is FQNEAQ (reference sequence). DNA for the CDR3: TGTGCCAGCAGCTTAGAGACTGGCGGCTACGAGCAGTACTTC. Translating gives CASSLETGGYEQYF.

The J gene is TRBJ1-5, the V gene TRBV5-1; the D is unclear. Germline assignment: CDR1 SGHRS and CDR2 YFSETQ. V lost 1 base, J lost 0 bases, and 2 bases lay in between. This CDR3 has 13 amino acids. The CDR3 sequence is CASSLTSNQPQHF. In DNA form, the CDR3 reads TGCGCCAGCAGCTTGACTAGCAATCAGCCCCAGCATTTT. Full variable domain (rest looked up from reference TRBV5-1 and TRBJ1-5): KAGVTQTPRYLIKTRGQQVTLSCSPISGHRSVSWYQQTPGQGLQFLFEYFSETQRNKGNFPGRFSGRQFSNSRSEMNVSTLELGDSALYLCASSLTSNQPQHFGDGTRLSIL.

V and J are TRBV5-1 and TRBJ2-4; a possible D gene is TRBD1 (5 bases). CDR1 and CDR2 (germline): SGHRS, YFSETQ. The V end was cut by 4 bases, the J end by 8 bases, with 19 bases between. The CDR3 runs 15 residues. The CDR3 protein is CASSPGYYGADIQYF. CDR3 DNA sequence: TGCGCCAGCAGCCCAGGGTATTATGGTGCGGACATTCAGTACTTC.

This chain connects TRBV5-6 to TRBJ2-5, with TRBD1 matching 7 bases. The junction had 4 bases not matched to a gene; V was cut back by 1 base and J by 4 bases. Germline V gene lookup returns CDR1 SGHDT and CDR2 YYEEEE. CDR3 length: 14 amino acids. The CDR3 DNA reads as TGTGCCAGCAGCTTGACAGGGGCCGGAGAGACCCAGTACTTC. It encodes CASSLTGAGETQYF. Full variable domain (rest looked up from reference TRBV5-6 and TRBJ2-5): DAGVTQSPTHLIKTRGQQVTLRCSPKSGHDTVSWYQQALGQGPQFIFQYYEEEERQRGNFPDRFSGHQFPNYSSELNVNALLLGDSALYLCASSLTGAGETQYFGPGTRLLVL.

This chain joins TRBV28 and TRBJ1-1, with D hard to call. CDR3 size: 11 residues. In germline, CDR1 is MDHEN, CDR2 SYDVKM. Trimming took 1 base from V and 7 from J, leaving 4 bases between them. Written as DNA, the CDR3 is TGTGCCAGCAGTTTATATTTTGAAGCTTTCTTT. Its protein is CASSLYFEAFF. Together with reference TRBV28 and TRBJ1-1, the CDR3 gives the full variable domain: DVKVTQSSRYLVKRTGEKVFLECVQDMDHENMFWYRQDPGLGLRLIYFSYDVKMKEKGDIPEGYSVSREKKERFSLILESASTNQTSMYLCASSLYFEAFFGQGTRLTVV.